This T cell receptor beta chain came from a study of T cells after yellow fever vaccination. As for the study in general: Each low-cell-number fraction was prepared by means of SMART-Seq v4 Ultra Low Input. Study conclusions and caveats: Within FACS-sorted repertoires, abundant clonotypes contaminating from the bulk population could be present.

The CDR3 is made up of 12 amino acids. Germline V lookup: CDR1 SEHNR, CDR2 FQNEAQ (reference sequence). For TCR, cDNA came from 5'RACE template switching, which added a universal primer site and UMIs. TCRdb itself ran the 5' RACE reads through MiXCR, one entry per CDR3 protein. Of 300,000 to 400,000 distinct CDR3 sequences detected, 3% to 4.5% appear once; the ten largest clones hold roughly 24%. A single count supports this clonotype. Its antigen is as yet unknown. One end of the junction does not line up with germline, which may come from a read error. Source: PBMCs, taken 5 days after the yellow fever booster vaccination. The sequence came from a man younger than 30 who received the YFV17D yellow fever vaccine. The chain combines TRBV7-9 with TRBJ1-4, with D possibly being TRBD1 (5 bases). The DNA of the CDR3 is TGTGCCAGCAGCTTGGTCAGGGAAAAACTGTATTTT. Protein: CASSLVREKLYF.